This T cell receptor (beta chain) was sequenced for a study of blood T cells in healthy people across ages. The CDR3 runs 15 residues. V was clipped by 4 bases and J by 4 bases, with 19 bases between them. Germline CDR1 reads DFQATT; CDR2 reads SNEGSKA (reference sequence). For the second PCR, which ran for roughly 6 to 12 cycles, a sample-barcoded 5' primer and a J-beta primer mix were used. A single record per CDR3 protein comes from TCRdb applying MiXCR to the 5' RACE reads. The sample contains more than 900,000 distinct CDR3 sequences, 25% of which appear only once. This sample also belongs to another study, concerning T cells of mothers and their children.

The receptor was isolated from a girl aged 2 to 9 in good health. This chain links TRBV20-1 with TRBJ1-1; D is undetermined. The sequencing input was blood. The CDR3 is CSANDQLTAATEAFF. CDR3 DNA: TGCAGTGCTAACGACCAGCTTACAGCGGCCACTGAAGCTTTCTTT.